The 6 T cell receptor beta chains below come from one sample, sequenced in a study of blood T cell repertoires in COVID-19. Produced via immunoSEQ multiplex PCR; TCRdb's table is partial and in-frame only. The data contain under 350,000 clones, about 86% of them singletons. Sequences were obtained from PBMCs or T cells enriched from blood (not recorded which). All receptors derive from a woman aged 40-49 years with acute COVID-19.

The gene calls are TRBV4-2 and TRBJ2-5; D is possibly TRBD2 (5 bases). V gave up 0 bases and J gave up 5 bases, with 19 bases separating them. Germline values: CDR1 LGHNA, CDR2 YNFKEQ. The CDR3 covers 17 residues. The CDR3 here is CASSQDLGNDRGETQYF. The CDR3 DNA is TGTGCCAGCAGCCAAGATTTGGGGAATGATCGAGGGGAGACCCAGTACTTC.

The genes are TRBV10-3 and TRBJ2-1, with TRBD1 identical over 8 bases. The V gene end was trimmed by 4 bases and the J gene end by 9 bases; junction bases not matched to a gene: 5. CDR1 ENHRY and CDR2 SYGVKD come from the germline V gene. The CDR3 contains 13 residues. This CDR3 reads CAISVLDRGEQFF. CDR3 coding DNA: TGTGCCATCAGTGTACTAGACAGGGGTGAGCAGTTCTTC.

The CDR3 spells CASSRTGNNEKLFF. For the CDR3, the DNA is TGCGCCAGCAGTAGAACAGGGAATAATGAAAAACTGTTTTTT. This chain links TRBV5-1 with TRBJ1-4; D might be TRBD1 (6 bases). The CDR3 consists of 14 residues. The V end lost 5 bases, the J end lost 4 bases, and 12 bases lay between the germline ends. Per the germline V gene, CDR1 is SGHRS and CDR2 is YFSETQ.

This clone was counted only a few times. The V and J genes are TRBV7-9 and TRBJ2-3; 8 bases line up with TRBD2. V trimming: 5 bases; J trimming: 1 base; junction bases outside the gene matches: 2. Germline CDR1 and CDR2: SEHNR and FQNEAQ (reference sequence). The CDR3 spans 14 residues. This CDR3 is CASSQLAGTDTQYF. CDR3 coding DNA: TGTGCCAGCAGCCAACTAGCGGGCACAGATACGCAGTATTTT. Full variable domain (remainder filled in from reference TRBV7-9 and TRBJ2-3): DTGVSQNPRHKITKRGQNVTFRCDPISEHNRLYWYRQTLGQGPEFLTYFQNEAQLEKSRLLSDRFSAERPKGSFSTLEIQRTEQGDSAMYLCASSQLAGTDTQYFGPGTRLTVL.

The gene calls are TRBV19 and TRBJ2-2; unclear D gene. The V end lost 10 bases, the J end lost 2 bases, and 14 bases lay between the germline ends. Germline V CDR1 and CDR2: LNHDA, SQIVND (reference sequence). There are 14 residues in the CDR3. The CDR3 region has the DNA TGTGCCACTAAACCCTCTACCAACACCGGGGAGCTGTTTTTT. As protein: CATKPSTNTGELFF.

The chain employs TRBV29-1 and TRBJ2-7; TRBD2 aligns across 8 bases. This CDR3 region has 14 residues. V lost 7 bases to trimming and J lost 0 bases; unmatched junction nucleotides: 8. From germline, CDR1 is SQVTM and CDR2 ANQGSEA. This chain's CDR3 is CSAGRGGASYEQYF. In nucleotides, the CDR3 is TGCAGCGCGGGCCGGGGGGGCGCCTCCTACGAGCAGTACTTC.